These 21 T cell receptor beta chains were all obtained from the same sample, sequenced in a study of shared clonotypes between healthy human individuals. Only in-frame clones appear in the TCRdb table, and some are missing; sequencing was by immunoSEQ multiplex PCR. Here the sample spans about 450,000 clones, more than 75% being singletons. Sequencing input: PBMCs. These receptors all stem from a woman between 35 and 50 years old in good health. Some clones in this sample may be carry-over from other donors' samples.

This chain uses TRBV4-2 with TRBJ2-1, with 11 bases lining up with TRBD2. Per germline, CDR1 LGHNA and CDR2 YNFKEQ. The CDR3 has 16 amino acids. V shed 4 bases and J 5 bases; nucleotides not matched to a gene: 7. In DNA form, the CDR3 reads TGTGCCAGCAGCCTTACACCGGGACTAGCGGACAATGAGCAGTTCTTC. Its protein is CASSLTPGLADNEQFF.

The CDR3 DNA follows: TGCGCCAGCAGCCGAGAACTAGCGGGAGGCGAGCAGTACTTC. Its translation is CASSRELAGGEQYF. The rearrangement joins TRBV4-3 to TRBJ2-7; 12 positions match TRBD2. The germline gives CDR1 LGHNA, CDR2 YSLEER. The CDR3 extends over 14 amino acids. After removal of 4 bases from V and 6 bases from J, the junction contained 4 bases not matched to a gene.

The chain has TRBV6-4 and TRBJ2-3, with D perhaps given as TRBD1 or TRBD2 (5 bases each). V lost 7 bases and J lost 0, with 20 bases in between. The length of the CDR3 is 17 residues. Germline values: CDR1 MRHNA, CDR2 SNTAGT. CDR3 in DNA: TGTGCCAGCACCCTAGGACCTAGAGGGGTGAGCACAGATACGCAGTATTTT. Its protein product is CASTLGPRGVSTDTQYF.

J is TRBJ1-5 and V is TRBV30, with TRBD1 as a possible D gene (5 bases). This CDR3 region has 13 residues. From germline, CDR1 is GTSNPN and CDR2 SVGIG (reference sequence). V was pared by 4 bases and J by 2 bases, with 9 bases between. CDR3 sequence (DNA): TGTGCCTGGAACTCGGGGGGCAATCAGCCCCAGCATTTT. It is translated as CAWNSGGNQPQHF.

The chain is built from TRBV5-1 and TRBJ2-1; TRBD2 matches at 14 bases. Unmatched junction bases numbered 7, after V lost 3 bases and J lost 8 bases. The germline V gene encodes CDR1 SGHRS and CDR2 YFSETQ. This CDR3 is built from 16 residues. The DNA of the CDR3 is TGCGCCAGCAGCTCCAAGACTAGCGGGAGGGAGGATGAGCAGTTCTTC. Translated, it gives CASSSKTSGREDEQFF.

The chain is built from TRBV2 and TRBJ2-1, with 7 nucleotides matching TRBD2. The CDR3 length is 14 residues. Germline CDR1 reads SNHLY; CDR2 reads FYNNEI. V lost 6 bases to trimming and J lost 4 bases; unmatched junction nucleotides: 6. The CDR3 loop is CASRLASSYNEQFF. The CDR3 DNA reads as TGTGCCAGCAGACTAGCGTCTAGTTACAATGAGCAGTTCTTC.

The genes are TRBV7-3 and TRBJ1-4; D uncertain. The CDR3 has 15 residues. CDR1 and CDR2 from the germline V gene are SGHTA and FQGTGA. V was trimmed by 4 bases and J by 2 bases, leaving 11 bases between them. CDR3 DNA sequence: TGTGCCAGCAGCTCTCTGACCGCCACTAATGAAAAACTGTTTTTT. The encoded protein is CASSSLTATNEKLFF.

The CDR3 DNA is TGTGCCAGCATACAGGGCTACGAGCAGTACTTC. It is translated as CASIQGYEQYF. The V gene is TRBV2, the J gene TRBJ2-7, with D maybe TRBD1 (6 bases). CDR1 is SNHLY, CDR2 FYNNEI, per germline. Trimming removed 7 bases at V and 3 bases at J, with 7 bases between. The CDR3 runs to 11 residues.

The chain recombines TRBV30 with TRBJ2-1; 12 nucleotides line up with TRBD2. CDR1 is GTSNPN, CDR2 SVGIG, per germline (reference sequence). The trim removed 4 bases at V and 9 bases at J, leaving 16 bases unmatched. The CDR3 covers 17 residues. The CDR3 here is CAWTPGRLAGGDSEQFF. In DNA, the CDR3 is TGTGCCTGGACCCCCGGGCGGCTAGCGGGAGGGGACTCTGAGCAGTTCTTC.

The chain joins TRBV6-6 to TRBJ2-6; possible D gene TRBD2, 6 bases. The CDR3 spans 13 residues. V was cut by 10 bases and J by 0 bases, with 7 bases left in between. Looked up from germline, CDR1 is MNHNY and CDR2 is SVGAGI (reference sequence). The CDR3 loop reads CATGSSGANVLTF. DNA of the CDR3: TGTGCCACCGGGAGCTCTGGGGCCAACGTCCTGACTTTC.

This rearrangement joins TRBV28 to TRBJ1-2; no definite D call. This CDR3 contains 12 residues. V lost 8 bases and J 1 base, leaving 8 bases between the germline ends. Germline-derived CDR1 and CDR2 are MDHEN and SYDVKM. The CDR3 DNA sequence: TGTGCCAGCCACACAGTTAACTATGGCTACACCTTC. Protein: CASHTVNYGYTF.

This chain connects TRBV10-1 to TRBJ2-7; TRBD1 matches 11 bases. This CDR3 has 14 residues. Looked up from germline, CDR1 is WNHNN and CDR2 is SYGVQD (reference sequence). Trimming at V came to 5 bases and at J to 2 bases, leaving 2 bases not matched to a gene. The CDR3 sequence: CASSRDRGAYEQYF. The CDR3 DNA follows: TGCGCCAGCAGTCGGGACAGGGGGGCCTACGAGCAGTACTTC.

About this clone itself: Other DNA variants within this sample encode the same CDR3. Here the CDR3 reads CASSPGQGSNGYTF. DNA of the CDR3: TGTGCCAGCAGTCCGGGACAAGGGAGTAATGGCTACACCTTC. The rearrangement links TRBV6-4 to TRBJ1-2, with TRBD1 as a possible D gene (6 bases). Germline loops: CDR1 MRHNA, CDR2 SNTAGT. The CDR3 loop spans 14 amino acids. V was clipped by 5 bases and J by 6 bases, with 16 bases between them.

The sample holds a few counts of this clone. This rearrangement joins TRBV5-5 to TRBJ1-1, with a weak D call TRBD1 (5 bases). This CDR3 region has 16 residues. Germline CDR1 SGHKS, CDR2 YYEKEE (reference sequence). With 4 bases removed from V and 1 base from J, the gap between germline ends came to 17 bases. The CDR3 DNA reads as TGTGCCAGCAGCCCGGAGGCGGGGGAGTGGAACACTGAAGCTTTCTTT. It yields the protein CASSPEAGEWNTEAFF.

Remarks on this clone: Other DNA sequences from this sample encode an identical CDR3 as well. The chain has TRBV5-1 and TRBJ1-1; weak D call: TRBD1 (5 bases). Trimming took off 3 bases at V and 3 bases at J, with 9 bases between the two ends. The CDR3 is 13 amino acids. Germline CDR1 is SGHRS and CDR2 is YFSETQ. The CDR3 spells CASSWDRDTEAFF. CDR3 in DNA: TGCGCCAGCAGCTGGGACCGGGACACTGAAGCTTTCTTT. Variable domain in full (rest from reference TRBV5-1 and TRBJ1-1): KAGVTQTPRYLIKTRGQQVTLSCSPISGHRSVSWYQQTPGQGLQFLFEYFSETQRNKGNFPGRFSGRQFSNSRSEMNVSTLELGDSALYLCASSWDRDTEAFFGQGTRLTVV.

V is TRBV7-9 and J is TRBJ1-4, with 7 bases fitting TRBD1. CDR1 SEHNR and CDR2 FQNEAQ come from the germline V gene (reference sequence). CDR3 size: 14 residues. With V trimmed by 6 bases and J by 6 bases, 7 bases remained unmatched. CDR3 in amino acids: CASSRGTEDEKLFF. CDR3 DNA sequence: TGTGCCAGCAGTCGGGGGACAGAAGATGAAAAACTGTTTTTT.

The CDR3 sequence is CSVAGTGGEVGGYTF. Written as DNA, the CDR3 is TGCAGCGTTGCCGGGACAGGGGGCGAAGTTGGTGGCTACACCTTC. The genes are TRBV29-1 and TRBJ1-2; TRBD1 aligns across 12 bases. From germline, CDR1 is SQVTM and CDR2 ANQGSEA. With V trimmed by 4 bases and J by 7 bases, 10 bases remained unmatched. The CDR3 covers 15 residues.

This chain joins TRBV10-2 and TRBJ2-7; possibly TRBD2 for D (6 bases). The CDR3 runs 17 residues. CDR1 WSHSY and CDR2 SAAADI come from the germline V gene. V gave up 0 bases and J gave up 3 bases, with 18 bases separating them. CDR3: CASSESPTGDRIYEQYF. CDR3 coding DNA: TGCGCCAGCAGTGAGTCTCCCACGGGAGATCGGATCTACGAGCAGTACTTC.

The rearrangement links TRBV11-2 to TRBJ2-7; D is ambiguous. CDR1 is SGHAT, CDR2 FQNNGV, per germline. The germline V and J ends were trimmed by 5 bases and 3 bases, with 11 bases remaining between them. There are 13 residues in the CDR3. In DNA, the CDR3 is TGTGCCAGCAGCCTATCTCCGAACTACGAGCAGTACTTC. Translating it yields CASSLSPNYEQYF.

The CDR3 nucleotides are TGTGCCAGCAGTTTCGGGACTAGCGGGAGGGGGTCGGAGACCCAGTACTTC. Its protein is CASSFGTSGRGSETQYF. This chain uses TRBV27 with TRBJ2-5; the match to TRBD2 covers 16 bases. This CDR3 is 17 amino acids long. J lost 5 bases, V lost 3 bases, and 6 bases had no gene match. Germline V gene sequence: CDR1 MNHEY, CDR2 SMNVEV (reference sequence).

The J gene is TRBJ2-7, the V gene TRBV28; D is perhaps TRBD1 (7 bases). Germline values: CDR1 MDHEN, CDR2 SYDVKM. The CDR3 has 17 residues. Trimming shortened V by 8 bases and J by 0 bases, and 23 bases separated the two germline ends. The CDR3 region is CASEDDPRRDSSYEQYF. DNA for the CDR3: TGTGCCAGCGAAGATGATCCGCGGCGGGACAGCTCCTACGAGCAGTACTTC.